Below are 21 T cell receptor beta chains sequenced from a single sample in a study of T cell responses to AZD1222 COVID-19 vaccine. TCRdb's table, derived via immunoSEQ multiplex PCR, lists solely in-frame clones and lacks some. The sample carries fewer than 150,000 clones, approximately 85% recorded once. Sequences were derived from peripheral blood, sampled on day 0 of AZD1222 vaccination. These TCRs come from an adult in good health.

The chain combines TRBV27 with TRBJ1-2; the D gene is possibly TRBD1 (5 bases). Germline V gene data show CDR1 as MNHEY and CDR2 as SMNVEV (reference sequence). V was cut by 5 bases and J by 1 base, with 8 bases left in between. The CDR3 has 13 residues. DNA for the CDR3: TGTGCCAGCAGTCCGGGACTTAACTATGGCTACACCTTC. Protein product: CASSPGLNYGYTF.

This chain uses TRBV30 with TRBJ2-5; D not resolved. V dropped 8 bases and J dropped 7 bases, with 17 bases sitting between them. From germline, CDR1 is GTSNPN and CDR2 SVGIG (reference sequence). This CDR3 is built from 12 residues. CDR3 DNA sequence: TGTGCCGGCCGGACCTCTACGGGGACCCAGTACTTC. It is translated as CAGRTSTGTQYF.

This clone was observed a handful of times. The chain recombines TRBV28 with TRBJ1-2; D gene unclear. Germline lookup yields CDR1 MDHEN and CDR2 SYDVKM. The CDR3 spans 11 residues. V was clipped by 6 bases and J by 4 bases, with 6 bases between them. Here the CDR3 reads CASRFLYGYTF. CDR3 nucleotides: TGTGCCAGCAGGTTCCTCTATGGCTACACCTTC.

The J gene is TRBJ2-2, the V gene TRBV7-8; 10 nucleotides line up with TRBD2. Looked up from germline, CDR1 is SGHVS and CDR2 is FQNEAQ. The CDR3 sequence is 16 residues long. With V trimmed by 3 bases and J by 7 bases, 8 bases remained unmatched. The CDR3, as DNA: TGTGCCAGCAGCTTCGGCTCTAGCGGGGGAAGCGGGGAGCTGTTTTTT. It encodes CASSFGSSGGSGELFF.

This clone was seen more than once but under ten times. The gene calls are TRBV4-1 and TRBJ1-2; TRBD1 agrees at 7 bases. Trimming removed 4 bases from V and 7 bases from J; junction bases left unmatched: 15. CDR1 MGHRA and CDR2 YSYEKL come from the germline V gene. CDR3 size: 16 residues. The CDR3 loop reads CASSPGGGQGVFGYTF. The CDR3, as DNA: TGCGCCAGCAGCCCAGGGGGAGGGCAGGGCGTCTTTGGCTACACCTTC.

The chain combines TRBV6-5 with TRBJ1-6, with D possibly matching TRBD1 (6 bases). V was cut by 8 bases and J by 9 bases, with 20 bases left in between. This CDR3 has 15 residues. The germline V gene encodes CDR1 MNHEY and CDR2 SVGAGI. This chain's CDR3 is CASLLDWGRSSPLHF. The CDR3 DNA sequence: TGTGCCAGCCTCCTCGATTGGGGGCGGTCTTCACCCCTCCACTTT.

CDR3 amino acids: CASSEDRRNQPQHF. The CDR3 DNA reads as TGTGCCAGCTCCGAGGACAGGAGGAATCAGCCCCAGCATTTT. The chain has TRBV18 and TRBJ1-5, with TRBD1 matching 7 bases. Germline-derived CDR1 and CDR2 are KGHSH and LQKENI. Losses at the gene ends were 6 bases for V and 4 bases for J; bases not matched to a gene: 6. The CDR3 extends over 14 amino acids.

V usage is TRBV19 and J usage is TRBJ1-5; D might be TRBD1 (5 bases). With 5 bases removed from V and 6 bases from J, the gap between germline ends came to 11 bases. The CDR3 contains 13 residues. Germline loops: CDR1 LNHDA, CDR2 SQIVND (reference sequence). Here the CDR3 reads CASSPTGGQPQHF. CDR3 nucleotide sequence: TGTGCCAGTAGTCCGACCGGGGGTCAGCCCCAGCATTTT.

J is TRBJ2-2 and V is TRBV3-1 (or the pseudogene TRBV3-2); TRBD1 agrees at 12 bases. J was trimmed by 7 bases and V by 4 bases; bases with no gene match: 7. Germline V gene sequence: CDR1 LGHDT, CDR2 YNNKEL (reference sequence). The CDR3 has 16 amino acids. CDR3 sequence: CASSPPGQGAIGELFF. CDR3 in DNA: TGTGCCAGCAGCCCCCCGGGACAGGGGGCGATCGGGGAGCTGTTTTTT.

The V gene is TRBV19, the J gene TRBJ1-1, with 8 positions matching TRBD1. Germline values: CDR1 LNHDA, CDR2 SQIVND (reference sequence). The junction had 5 bases not matched to a gene; V was cut back by 6 bases and J by 5 bases. There are 13 residues in the CDR3. CDR3 nucleotides: TGTGCCAGTAGCATACAGGGGGGGACTGAAGCTTTCTTT. As protein: CASSIQGGTEAFF.

The rearrangement joins TRBV6-1 to TRBJ1-5, with 10 bases that match TRBD1. The ends lost 3 bases at V and 4 bases at J; junction bases unmatched: 3. Germline V CDR1 and CDR2: MNHNS, SASEGT. The CDR3 covers 15 residues. For the CDR3, the DNA is TGTGCCAGCAGTGAGGGACAGGGGCAAAATCAGCCCCAGCATTTT. Translation gives CASSEGQGQNQPQHF.

The chain links TRBV19 to TRBJ1-1; D perhaps matches TRBD1 (5 bases). The V and J ends lost 3 bases and 4 bases respectively, with 15 bases between them. The length of the CDR3 is 15 residues. Germline CDR1 and CDR2: LNHDA and SQIVND (reference sequence). The CDR3 region is CASSMSRGSVTEAFF. The DNA for the CDR3 is TGTGCCAGTAGTATGTCTCGGGGCTCGGTCACTGAAGCTTTCTTT.

This clone was counted many times. The V gene is TRBV4-2, the J gene TRBJ2-7; 8 bases fit TRBD1. Germline CDR1 LGHNA, CDR2 YNFKEQ. The length of the CDR3 is 15 residues. V shed 0 bases and J 3 bases; nucleotides not matched to a gene: 4. CDR3 sequence (DNA): TGTGCCAGCAGCCAAGAGGGTACAGGGGGCTACGAGCAGTACTTC. Translating it yields CASSQEGTGGYEQYF.

The chain links TRBV14 to TRBJ2-5, with 10 bases that match TRBD1. V was clipped by 4 bases and J by 9 bases; unmatched bases: 8. The CDR3 spans 14 residues. Per the germline V gene, CDR1 is SGHDN and CDR2 is FVKESK. CDR3 sequence reads: CASSRQTGGLPQYF. Here the CDR3 DNA reads TGTGCCAGCAGCCGACAGACAGGGGGCCTCCCCCAGTACTTC.

This clone was counted a single time. The chain combines TRBV28 with TRBJ1-1; 8 nucleotides align to TRBD1. The CDR3 has 15 residues. CDR1 and CDR2 from the germline V gene are MDHEN and SYDVKM. J lost 11 bases, V lost 5 bases, and 16 bases had no gene match. DNA for the CDR3: TGTGCCAGCAGTATACAACATGGACAGGGTAGTATCGCTTTCTTT. Residues: CASSIQHGQGSIAFF.

V is TRBV5-1 and J is TRBJ2-7, with 10 bases lining up with TRBD1. V dropped 6 bases and J dropped 4; count of bases not matched to a gene: 10. CDR3 length: 15 amino acids. Looked up from germline, CDR1 is SGHRS and CDR2 is YFSETQ. Written as DNA, the CDR3 is TGCGCCAGCACTGGCCGGGACAGGGGTCCATACGAGCAGTACTTC. This gives the protein CASTGRDRGPYEQYF.

On this clone itself: An end of the junction differs from the germline gene, which may be a read error. This chain connects TRBV7-9 to TRBJ2-3; maybe TRBD2 (5 bases). This CDR3 has 12 amino acids. Germline V gene data show CDR1 as SEHNR and CDR2 as FQNEAQ (reference sequence). The CDR3 reads CASSLASDTQYF. The CDR3 nucleotides are TGTGCCAGCAGCCTAGCTTCGGATACGCAGTATTTT.

This sequence joins TRBV5-6 and TRBJ1-6; unclear D gene. This CDR3 has 14 residues. CDR1 and CDR2 (germline): SGHDT, YYEEEE. Trimming took 1 base from V and 7 from J, leaving 9 bases between them. Here the CDR3 reads CASSLWQLNSPLHF. CDR3 coding DNA: TGTGCCAGCAGCTTGTGGCAGTTGAATTCACCCCTCCACTTT. Full variable domain (outside the CDR3, taken from reference TRBV5-6 and TRBJ1-6): DAGVTQSPTHLIKTRGQQVTLRCSPKSGHDTVSWYQQALGQGPQFIFQYYEEEERQRGNFPDRFSGHQFPNYSSELNVNALLLGDSALYLCASSLWQLNSPLHFGNGTRLTVT.

The V gene is TRBV28, the J gene TRBJ2-1, with a tentative D call TRBD1 (6 bases). Trimming left V 7 bases short and J 5 bases short, with 18 bases between. Germline V lookup: CDR1 MDHEN, CDR2 SYDVKM. This CDR3 region has 15 residues. The CDR3: CASNPIGQTDNEQFF. The CDR3 coding sequence is TGTGCCAGCAACCCAATAGGACAGACTGACAATGAGCAGTTCTTC.

The J gene is TRBJ2-3, the V gene TRBV27; 15 positions match TRBD2. V gave up 6 bases and J gave up 5 bases; unmatched junction bases: 6. The germline CDR1 and CDR2 sequences are MNHEY and SMNVEV (reference sequence). The CDR3 covers 16 residues. CDR3 sequence (DNA): TGTGCCAGCAGGAGGACTAGCGGGGGGGGCATAGATACGCAGTATTTT. It codes for CASRRTSGGGIDTQYF.

The V call is TRBV2, the J call TRBJ1-6, with unresolved D. The CDR3 totals 14 residues. Germline-derived CDR1 and CDR2 are SNHLY and FYNNEI. Trimming cost V 7 bases and J 6 bases, with 13 bases left between them. The CDR3 loop is CASKMEDGNSPLHF. CDR3 in DNA: TGTGCCAGCAAGATGGAAGATGGTAATTCACCCCTCCACTTT.